These 28 T cell receptor beta chains came from one sample sequenced in a study of blood T cell repertoires in COVID-19. TCRdb's table, derived via immunoSEQ multiplex PCR, lists solely in-frame clones and lacks some. Of 200,000 to 250,000 clones listed, around 90% are singletons. Sequenced input: PBMCs or T cells enriched from blood (not recorded which). The receptors shown here come from a woman between 50 and 59 years old who had recovered from COVID-19.

As regards this clone: The junction does not match germline at one end; this may be a read error. The chain links TRBV7-9 to TRBJ1-1; a weak D match, TRBD1 (5 bases). CDR1 and CDR2 from the germline V gene are SEHNR and FQNEAQ (reference sequence). The CDR3 runs 15 residues. CDR3 loop: CASSYIGQWGVLLTF. Written as DNA, the CDR3 is TGTGCCAGCAGCTACATAGGACAATGGGGGGTCCTTTTGACCTTT.

V gene TRBV6-6 combines with J gene TRBJ1-2, with D hard to call. CDR1 is MNHNY and CDR2 is SVGAGI in the germline V gene (reference sequence). Trimming took off 7 bases at V and 4 bases at J, with 13 bases between the two ends. The CDR3 loop spans 13 amino acids. The CDR3 region is CASTQTPVYGYTF. The DNA for the CDR3 is TGTGCCAGCACCCAGACACCCGTCTATGGCTACACCTTC.

The CDR3 loop reads CARSQSGASRPQHF. In nucleotides, the CDR3 is TGTGCCAGAAGCCAAAGTGGGGCCTCTCGGCCCCAGCATTTT. V usage is TRBV5-3 and J usage is TRBJ1-5; tentative D call: TRBD1 (5 bases). Being an ORF, TRBV5-3 has a function that is uncertain. This CDR3 region has 14 residues. The V gene lost 4 bases and the J gene lost 9 bases, with 17 bases spanning the gap.

The chain employs TRBV7-2 and TRBJ2-3, with TRBD1 identical over 8 bases. The CDR3 sequence is 15 residues long. The V and J ends lost 1 base and 4 bases, in that order; junction bases with no gene match: 4. The germline V gene has CDR1 SGHTA and CDR2 FQGNSA. CDR3 bases: TGTGCCAGCAGCTTAGACTCAGGGGGCTCAGATACGCAGTATTTT. Amino acids: CASSLDSGGSDTQYF.

This clone was detected ten times or more. V gene TRBV28 combines with J gene TRBJ2-7; weak D call: TRBD2 (6 bases). V was trimmed by 1 base and J by 2 bases, leaving 12 bases between them. This CDR3 region has 15 residues. Germline CDR1 is MDHEN and CDR2 is SYDVKM. CDR3 amino acids: CASSLLDGSPYEQYF. The CDR3 DNA sequence: TGTGCCAGCAGTTTATTGGACGGGAGCCCCTACGAGCAGTACTTC.

A word on this clone: Other DNA sequences in the same sample also yield this CDR3. V usage is TRBV5-1 and J usage is TRBJ2-1; unclear D gene. V lost 0 bases and J 0 bases, leaving 7 bases between the germline ends. This CDR3 is built from 15 residues. From germline, CDR1 is SGHRS and CDR2 YFSETQ. The CDR3 is CASSLGGSSYNEQFF. CDR3 sequence (DNA): TGCGCCAGCAGCTTGGGCGGAAGCTCCTACAATGAGCAGTTCTTC.

The chain employs TRBV4-1 and TRBJ2-7; maybe TRBD2 (6 bases). The V end was cut by 0 bases, the J end by 0 bases, with 12 bases between. The CDR3 loop spans 16 amino acids. Germline loops: CDR1 MGHRA, CDR2 YSYEKL. CDR3 sequence (DNA): TGCGCCAGCAGCCAAGATCGGGTAGCGGTCTCCTACGAGCAGTACTTC. This sequence encodes CASSQDRVAVSYEQYF.

J is TRBJ1-1 and V is TRBV30; possible D gene TRBD1, 5 bases. Germline-derived CDR1 and CDR2 are GTSNPN and SVGIG (reference sequence). The V end was cut by 7 bases, the J end by 6 bases, with 9 bases between. This CDR3 is 10 amino acids long. CDR3 bases: TGTGCCTCAGGGTACGCTGAAGCTTTCTTT. Its protein is CASGYAEAFF.

V and J are TRBV5-1 and TRBJ1-1; D unresolved. The CDR3 runs 14 residues. The germline V and J ends were trimmed by 2 bases and 0 bases, with 8 bases remaining between them. Germline CDR1 reads SGHRS; CDR2 reads YFSETQ. In nucleotides, the CDR3 is TGCGCCAGCAGCTTTGGAGATATGAACACTGAAGCTTTCTTT. This translates into CASSFGDMNTEAFF.

The rearrangement links TRBV7-3 to TRBJ2-1; D gene ambiguous. The CDR3 extends over 13 amino acids. V dropped 5 bases and J dropped 10 bases, with 15 bases sitting between them. The germline V gene has CDR1 SGHTA and CDR2 FQGTGA. This CDR3 is CASSTNTAGEQFF. In DNA form, the CDR3 reads TGTGCCAGCAGCACCAACACGGCAGGAGAGCAGTTCTTC. The whole variable domain, filled in from reference TRBV7-3 and TRBJ2-1, reads GAGVSQTPSNKVTEKGKYVELRCDPISGHTALYWYRQSLGQGPEFLIYFQGTGAADDSGLPNDRFFAVRPEGSVSTLKIQRTERGDSAVYLCASSTNTAGEQFFGPGTRLTVL.

The V call is TRBV6-5, the J call TRBJ2-7, with 9 bases identical to TRBD1. In germline, CDR1 is MNHEY, CDR2 SVGAGI. The length of the CDR3 is 16 residues. Losses at the gene ends were 2 bases for V and 2 bases for J; bases not matched to a gene: 7. This chain's CDR3 is CASSYPSGTGTYEQYF. The CDR3 DNA is TGTGCCAGCAGTTACCCATCCGGGACAGGGACCTACGAGCAGTACTTC.

The V gene is TRBV9, the J gene TRBJ1-2, with 7 bases fitting TRBD1. The CDR3 has 14 amino acids. CDR1 and CDR2 from the germline V gene are SGDLS and YYNGEE. V shed 3 bases and J 3 bases; nucleotides not matched to a gene: 5. CDR3: CASSEAGTDYGYTF. CDR3 sequence (DNA): TGTGCCAGCAGCGAAGCCGGGACAGACTATGGCTACACCTTC.

With respect to this clone: The same CDR3 also results from other DNA sequences found in this sample. The V and J genes are TRBV2 and TRBJ2-7; 12 nucleotides align to TRBD2. The CDR3 length is 14 residues. V dropped 6 bases and J dropped 4; count of bases not matched to a gene: 4. Germline CDR1 is SNHLY and CDR2 is FYNNEI. The CDR3 protein is CASRRLAGVYEQYF. The DNA of the CDR3 is TGTGCCAGCAGGAGACTAGCGGGAGTTTACGAGCAGTACTTC.

The chain is built from TRBV6-2 or TRBV6-3 and TRBJ2-1; a weak D match, TRBD1 (6 bases). V lost 6 bases, J lost 7 bases, and 19 bases lay in between. The CDR3 spans 15 residues. Per the germline V gene, CDR1 is MNHEY and CDR2 is SVGEGT. In nucleotides, the CDR3 is TGTGCCAGCAGACCTTCGGCACAGGGATTTAATGAGCAGTTCTTC. It is translated as CASRPSAQGFNEQFF.

The genes are TRBV20-1 and TRBJ1-1; D gene unclear. Germline-derived CDR1 and CDR2 are DFQATT and SNEGSKA (reference sequence). The CDR3 totals 11 residues. V was cut by 6 bases and J by 1 base, with 6 bases left in between. The CDR3 DNA sequence: TGCAGTGCCCTACCGAACACTGAAGCTTTCTTT. Its translation: CSALPNTEAFF.

The V and J genes are TRBV3-1 (or the pseudogene TRBV3-2) and TRBJ2-3; D possibly corresponds to TRBD2 (5 bases). This CDR3 has 13 amino acids. Trimming shortened V by 5 bases and J by 2 bases, and 8 bases separated the two germline ends. Germline V lookup: CDR1 LGHDT, CDR2 YNNKEL (reference sequence). CDR3 region: CASSSDYTDTQYF. In DNA, the CDR3 is TGTGCCAGCAGCTCCGACTACACAGATACGCAGTATTTT.

This clone was recorded once. V usage is TRBV14 and J usage is TRBJ2-2, with D perhaps matching TRBD2 (5 bases). V lost 6 bases and J 5 bases, leaving 13 bases between the germline ends. This CDR3 has 14 residues. Germline V gene data show CDR1 as SGHDN and CDR2 as FVKESK. Here the CDR3 reads CASRKGAVTGELFF. CDR3 in DNA: TGTGCCAGCAGGAAGGGAGCGGTGACCGGGGAGCTGTTTTTT. Together with reference TRBV14 and TRBJ2-2, the CDR3 gives the full variable domain: EAGVTQFPSHSVIEKGQTVTLRCDPISGHDNLYWYRRVMGKEIKFLLHFVKESKQDESGMPNNRFLAERTGGTYSTLKVQPAELEDSGVYFCASRKGAVTGELFFGEGSRLTVL.

The V call is TRBV20-1, the J call TRBJ1-2, with D unclear. Trimming pared 3 bases from V and 2 bases from J, leaving 19 bases between. Germline CDR1 and CDR2: DFQATT and SNEGSKA (reference sequence). The CDR3 covers 16 residues. Written as DNA, the CDR3 is TGCAGTGCTAGTGACCCAGGCATCTCGAAGAACTATGGCTACACCTTC. Residues: CSASDPGISKNYGYTF.

The chain employs TRBV7-3 and TRBJ1-2; 10 bases map to TRBD1. V was clipped by 6 bases and J by 0 bases; unmatched bases: 4. Germline CDR1 SGHTA, CDR2 FQGTGA. The CDR3 totals 15 residues. The chain's CDR3 is CASSRTGGTNYGYTF. The CDR3, as DNA: TGTGCCAGCAGTAGGACAGGGGGAACTAACTATGGCTACACCTTC.

This clone was counted once. This rearrangement joins TRBV5-1 to TRBJ1-4, with a possible D match to TRBD1 (6 bases). The CDR3 extends over 15 amino acids. CDR1 SGHRS and CDR2 YFSETQ come from the germline V gene. Trimming pared 2 bases from V and 5 bases from J, leaving 13 bases between. CDR3 sequence reads: CASSLNTGLNEKLFF. In nucleotides, the CDR3 is TGCGCCAGCAGCTTAAACACAGGGTTGAATGAAAAACTGTTTTTT.

V and J are TRBV30 and TRBJ1-2, with 8 bases matching TRBD1. J lost 2 bases, V lost 0 bases, and 8 bases had no gene match. The germline gives CDR1 GTSNPN, CDR2 SVGIG (reference sequence). This CDR3 is 16 amino acids long. The CDR3 spells CAWSVLSDRGNYGYTF. CDR3 DNA: TGTGCCTGGAGTGTACTTTCTGACAGGGGCAACTATGGCTACACCTTC.

The rearrangement joins TRBV3-1 (or the pseudogene TRBV3-2) to TRBJ2-2, with 7 bases fitting TRBD2. The junction had 6 bases not matched to a gene; V was cut back by 1 base and J by 4 bases. The germline gives CDR1 LGHDT, CDR2 YNNKEL (reference sequence). The length of the CDR3 is 16 residues. CDR3 region: CASSQGTSIGTGELFF. As DNA, the CDR3 is TGTGCCAGCAGCCAAGGGACTAGTATTGGCACCGGGGAGCTGTTTTTT.

This clone is a singleton in its sample. The chain uses TRBV5-1 and TRBJ2-1; D gene unclear. The CDR3 length is 17 residues. The V gene lost 0 bases and the J gene lost 8 bases, with 21 bases spanning the gap. Germline V gives CDR1 SGHRS, CDR2 YFSETQ. This chain's CDR3 is CASSLAGSEASLYEQFF. CDR3 in DNA: TGCGCCAGCAGCTTGGCCGGGTCGGAAGCGAGTCTGTATGAGCAGTTCTTC.

The V gene is TRBV5-4, the J gene TRBJ2-1; TRBD1 aligns across 9 bases. V was pared by 3 bases and J by 6 bases, with 1 base of the junction left unmatched. Germline loops: CDR1 SGHNT, CDR2 YYREEE (reference sequence). This CDR3 comprises 13 residues. The CDR3 region is CASSSTGGNEQFF. In DNA, the CDR3 is TGTGCCAGCAGCTCGACAGGGGGCAATGAGCAGTTCTTC.

The J gene is TRBJ2-5, the V gene TRBV19; 12 bases line up with TRBD2. This CDR3 comprises 19 residues. Germline values: CDR1 LNHDA, CDR2 SQIVND (reference sequence). The trim removed 3 bases at V and 2 bases at J, leaving 13 bases unmatched. This chain's CDR3 is CASSMVTSGRPLGQETQYF. The CDR3 bases are TGTGCCAGTAGTATGGTGACTAGCGGGAGACCTTTAGGGCAAGAGACCCAGTACTTC.

The chain couples TRBV27 to TRBJ2-1; 7 bases are shared with TRBD1. Germline lookup yields CDR1 MNHEY and CDR2 SMNVEV (reference sequence). Losses at the gene ends were 5 bases for V and 9 bases for J; bases not matched to a gene: 13. The CDR3 contains 15 residues. In DNA form, the CDR3 reads TGTGCCAGCAGTCCCCGGACAGGAAATTTGGCTGAGCAGTTCTTC. Translation: CASSPRTGNLAEQFF.

CDR3 nucleotide sequence: TGTGCCAGCAGCGTAGGGCCAGCGGGAGGAACAGATACGCAGTATTTT. As protein: CASSVGPAGGTDTQYF. The chain uses TRBV9 and TRBJ2-3; 9 bases fit TRBD2. The ends lost 0 bases at V and 3 bases at J; junction bases unmatched: 5. The CDR3 runs to 16 residues. In germline, CDR1 is SGDLS, CDR2 YYNGEE. Using reference TRBV9 and TRBJ2-3 for the parts outside the CDR3, the full variable domain is DSGVTQTPKHLITATGQRVTLRCSPRSGDLSVYWYQQSLDQGLQFLIQYYNGEERAKGNILERFSAQQFPDLHSELNLSSLELGDSALYFCASSVGPAGGTDTQYFGPGTRLTVL.

The chain's CDR3 is CATSDRGGTDTQYF. CDR3 nucleotide sequence: TGTGCCACCAGTGATCGGGGGGGGACAGATACGCAGTATTTT. The chain employs TRBV24-1 and TRBJ2-3; 8 positions agree with TRBD2. Germline CDR1 reads KGHDR; CDR2 reads SFDVKD. The CDR3 loop spans 14 amino acids. Losses at the gene ends were 3 bases for V and 3 bases for J; bases not matched to a gene: 1.